These 32 T cell receptor beta chains share one sample of origin, sequenced in a study of post-analysis software for immune sequencing data. Study findings and constraints: Patients used five TRBV segments, including TRBV5-6, TRBV5-1 and TRBV20-1, more often than controls.

cDNA libraries of TCR beta carried unique molecular identifiers. MiXCR was run by TCRdb on the PCR reads, yielding one entry per CDR3 protein. The repertoire has 750,000 to 950,000 distinct CDR3 sequences, roughly 50% of them found once; the top ten carry approximately 4.2%. These receptors have no known antigen. Source material: blood. The receptors here all came from a girl aged 5-17 years with multiple sclerosis.

This clonotype has more than one count but fewer than ten. The chain uses TRBV13 and TRBJ2-7; a possible D gene is TRBD1 (5 bases). V was clipped by 6 bases and J by 5 bases, with 14 bases between them. CDR3 length: 13 amino acids. The germline gives CDR1 PRHDT, CDR2 FYEKMQ (reference sequence). CDR3 coding DNA: TGTGCCAGCAGTCCACAGGATTCCCACGAGCAGTACTTC. It specifies CASSPQDSHEQYF.

V usage is TRBV20-1 and J usage is TRBJ1-1, with a weak D call TRBD1 (6 bases). Germline V gene sequence: CDR1 DFQATT, CDR2 SNEGSKA (reference sequence). V lost 3 bases and J lost 0, with 23 bases in between. The CDR3 loop spans 18 amino acids. The CDR3 region is CSARGAGARVGVNTEAFF. The CDR3 coding sequence is TGCAGTGCTAGGGGGGCAGGGGCTAGAGTGGGGGTGAACACTGAAGCTTTCTTT.

This clonotype showed up just a few times. Germline is not matched at one junction end, which may reflect a read error. V usage is TRBV9 and J usage is TRBJ2-5; weak D call: TRBD1 (6 bases). The better agreement between TRBJ2-7 and the DNA end casts doubt on the J call. The CDR3 runs 15 residues. In germline, CDR1 is SGDLS, CDR2 YYNGEE. CDR3 coding DNA: TGTGTCAGCAGCTTAGAGGTGCAGGGGTGGTACGAGCAGTACTTC. This sequence encodes CVSSLEVQGWYEQYF.

J is TRBJ2-2 and V is TRBV20-1; 7 bases are a match to TRBD1. The germline CDR1 and CDR2 sequences are DFQATT and SNEGSKA (reference sequence). This CDR3 is built from 12 residues. In DNA form, the CDR3 reads TGCAGGGCACAGGGGCAGGGCGGGGAGCTGTTTTTT. Its protein is CRAQGQGGELFF.

This clonotype turned up a few times. The chain recombines TRBV20-1 with TRBJ1-6; perhaps TRBD1 as D (6 bases). There are 13 residues in the CDR3. V was pared by 1 base and J by 9 bases, with 10 bases between. Per the germline V gene, CDR1 is DFQATT and CDR2 is SNEGSKA (reference sequence). The CDR3 DNA follows: TGCAGTGCTAGAGCCAACAGGGTTTCACCCCTCCACTTT. Protein: CSARANRVSPLHF.

This chain uses TRBV13 with TRBJ2-1, with 9 bases that match TRBD1. The CDR3 extends over 16 amino acids. Germline assignment: CDR1 PRHDT and CDR2 FYEKMQ (reference sequence). J gave up 9 bases and V 5 bases, and 14 bases lay outside the gene matches. CDR3 protein: CASSMDRGTFWGEQFF. The CDR3 coding sequence is TGTGCCAGCAGCATGGACAGGGGAACCTTTTGGGGTGAGCAGTTCTTC.

In its sample, this clonotype was seen a few times. This chain joins TRBV29-1 and TRBJ1-1; D is possibly TRBD1 (5 bases). The germline gives CDR1 SQVTM, CDR2 ANQGSEA. V gave up 3 bases and J gave up 5 bases, with 7 bases separating them. CDR3 size: 11 residues. CDR3 protein: CSVDRDTEAFF. The CDR3 DNA is TGCAGCGTTGACAGGGATACTGAAGCTTTCTTT.

The chain couples TRBV28 to TRBJ1-6; 8 nucleotides align to TRBD1. Losses at the gene ends were 4 bases for V and 3 bases for J; bases not matched to a gene: 8. The CDR3 length is 17 residues. CDR1 is MDHEN and CDR2 is SYDVKM in the germline V gene. In nucleotides, the CDR3 is TGTGCCAGCAGTTCCCTACCGGACAGGGTCTATAATTCACCCCTCCACTTT. It yields the protein CASSSLPDRVYNSPLHF.

The chain couples TRBV7-8 to TRBJ1-6, with a possible D match to TRBD1 (5 bases). V was pared by 1 base and J by 6 bases, with 7 bases between. This CDR3 comprises 14 residues. Looked up from germline, CDR1 is SGHVS and CDR2 is FQNEAQ. The CDR3 protein is CASSLEGSNSPLHF. In nucleotides, the CDR3 is TGTGCCAGCAGCTTAGAGGGGAGTAATTCACCCCTCCACTTT. The complete variable domain, with remaining parts taken from reference TRBV7-8 and TRBJ1-6, reads GAGVSQSPRYKVAKRGQDVALRCDPISGHVSLFWYQQALGQGPEFLTYFQNEAQLDKSGLPSDRFFAERPEGSVSTLKIQRTQQEDSAVYLCASSLEGSNSPLHFGNGTRLTVT.

J is TRBJ2-1 and V is TRBV5-8; D gene uncertain. V gave up 2 bases and J gave up 9 bases, with 6 bases separating them. The CDR3 is made up of 11 amino acids. CDR1 is SGHTS, CDR2 YDEGEE, per germline. The CDR3 region has the DNA TGTGCCAGCAGCTTATATGGTGAGCAGTTCTTC. Protein: CASSLYGEQFF.

The chain employs TRBV7-2 and TRBJ2-1, with TRBD1 matching over 12 bases. This CDR3 is built from 19 residues. Germline CDR1 is SGHTA and CDR2 is FQGNSA. The junction had 13 bases not matched to a gene; V was cut back by 6 bases and J by 1 base. CDR3 DNA: TGTGCCAGCAGAATAGCGGGACCGGGACAGGGGGCTTCCTACAATGAGCAGTTCTTC. It yields the protein CASRIAGPGQGASYNEQFF. Full variable domain (missing parts from reference TRBV7-2 and TRBJ2-1): GAGVSQSPSNKVTEKGKDVELRCDPISGHTALYWYRQSLGQGLEFLIYFQGNSAPDKSGLPSDRFSAERTGGSVSTLTIQRTQQEDSAVYLCASRIAGPGQGASYNEQFFGPGTRLTVL.

J is TRBJ2-7 and V is TRBV10-3; TRBD2 is a possible D gene (6 bases). The V end was cut by 6 bases, the J end by 6 bases, with 15 bases between. Germline V gene sequence: CDR1 ENHRY, CDR2 SYGVKD. The CDR3 runs 13 residues. The CDR3 loop reads CAIRGGPPGEQYF. CDR3 coding DNA: TGTGCCATCAGGGGGGGACCCCCGGGCGAGCAGTACTTC.

The rearrangement joins TRBV25-1 to TRBJ2-5; 9 bases are a match to TRBD1. The J call could be wrong; TRBJ2-7 is a better fit for the DNA end. The CDR3 sequence is 14 residues long. The germline CDR1 and CDR2 sequences are MGHDK and SYGVNS. This chain's CDR3 is CASSGDRVPYEQYF. The CDR3 DNA is TGTGCCAGCAGCGGGGACAGGGTCCCCTACGAGCAGTACTTC.

This chain connects TRBV7-6 to TRBJ1-6; no clear D. V shed 1 base and J shed 8 bases, with 6 bases lying between them. CDR3 size: 13 residues. Germline V gene lookup returns CDR1 SGHVS and CDR2 FNYEAQ. CDR3 DNA: TGTGCCAGCAGCTTAGGGATAGATTCACCCCTCCACTTT. This codes for CASSLGIDSPLHF.

The chain is built from TRBV20-1 and TRBJ2-3, with D unclear. Trimming pared 2 bases from V and 2 bases from J, leaving 11 bases between. The CDR3 loop spans 14 amino acids. Germline CDR1 reads DFQATT; CDR2 reads SNEGSKA (reference sequence). This CDR3 reads CSARTVTLTDTQYF. The CDR3, as DNA: TGCAGTGCTAGAACGGTAACACTCACAGATACGCAGTATTTT.

The chain uses TRBV7-9 and TRBJ2-1, with D perhaps matching TRBD2 (6 bases). The V end was cut by 1 base, the J end by 0 bases, with 19 bases between. The CDR3 extends over 19 amino acids. Germline loops: CDR1 SEHNR, CDR2 FQNEAQ (reference sequence). The CDR3 bases are TGTGCCAGCAGCTTAGTGGGACTTGGTCTTGAGAACTCCTACAATGAGCAGTTCTTC. This codes for CASSLVGLGLENSYNEQFF.

The DNA for the CDR3 is TGTGCCAGCAGTGGGACGCCGGCCCGGGGGGATACGCAGTATTTT. This sequence encodes CASSGTPARGDTQYF. The gene calls are TRBV2 and TRBJ2-3; TRBD2 might be the D (6 bases). The CDR3 sequence is 15 residues long. Germline values: CDR1 SNHLY, CDR2 FYNNEI. The germline V and J ends were trimmed by 4 bases and 6 bases, with 17 bases remaining between them. The full variable domain, in which reference TRBV2 and TRBJ2-3 provide the parts outside the CDR3, is EPEVTQTPSHQVTQMGQEVILRCVPISNHLYFYWYRQILGQKVEFLVSFYNNEISEKSEIFDDQFSVERPDGSNFTLKIRSTKLEDSAMYFCASSGTPARGDTQYFGPGTRLTVL.

This clonotype appeared a single time. V usage is TRBV5-1 and J usage is TRBJ2-3; D ambiguous. The CDR3 contains 16 residues. Germline CDR1 and CDR2: SGHRS and YFSETQ. Trimming removed 0 bases from V and 6 bases from J, with 17 bases in between. CDR3 DNA: TGCGCCAGCAGCTTGGCCTTGAGGTGGCCCTTGGATACGCAGTATTTT. Amino acid sequence: CASSLALRWPLDTQYF. The variable domain in full, completed from reference TRBV5-1 and TRBJ2-3, reads KAGVTQTPRYLIKTRGQQVTLSCSPISGHRSVSWYQQTPGQGLQFLFEYFSETQRNKGNFPGRFSGRQFSNSRSEMNVSTLELGDSALYLCASSLALRWPLDTQYFGPGTRLTVL.

The chain employs TRBV3-1 and TRBJ2-1; 9 bases are shared with TRBD1. The V gene end was trimmed by 1 base and the J gene end by 4 bases; junction bases not matched to a gene: 5. The CDR3 extends over 16 amino acids. Germline V gene sequence: CDR1 LGHDT, CDR2 YNNKEL (reference sequence). DNA of the CDR3: TGTGCCAGCAGCCAAGTGGACAGGGGCGATTACAATGAGCAGTTCTTC. It codes for CASSQVDRGDYNEQFF.

Details on this clonotype: Relative to the germline gene, one junction end is altered; a read error may explain this. V and J are TRBV20-1 and TRBJ1-2; D ambiguous. Germline CDR1 DFQATT, CDR2 SNEGSKA (reference sequence). The CDR3 sequence is 12 residues long. The CDR3 is CRASHPNYGYTF. The DNA of the CDR3 is TGCAGGGCTAGCCATCCGAACTATGGCTACACCTTC.

The chain is built from TRBV2 and TRBJ2-2, with a tentative D call TRBD1 (5 bases). V was shortened by 2 bases and J by 0 bases, with 10 bases between the two germline ends. The CDR3 is made up of 16 amino acids. CDR1 and CDR2 from the germline V gene are SNHLY and FYNNEI. CDR3 nucleotides: TGTGCCAGCAGTGAAATAGGGGCCGCGAACACCGGGGAGCTGTTTTTT. Amino acid sequence: CASSEIGAANTGELFF.

Comment on this clonotype: The junction does not match germline at one end; this may be a read error. CDR3 protein: CSSPGGLAGGGSYNKQFF. CDR3 DNA sequence: TGCAGTTCCCCCGGGGGCCTAGCGGGGGGGGGCTCCTACAATAAGCAGTTCTTC. The gene calls are TRBV20-1 and TRBJ2-1; TRBD2 matches 12 bases. CDR1 is DFQATT, CDR2 SNEGSKA, per germline (reference sequence). CDR3 size: 18 residues.

This clonotype appeared a single time. The chain employs TRBV7-6 and TRBJ1-1, with D perhaps matching TRBD1 (5 bases). The germline V gene has CDR1 SGHVS and CDR2 FNYEAQ. V shed 2 bases and J shed 5 bases, with 9 bases lying between them. The CDR3 extends over 13 amino acids. The DNA for the CDR3 is TGTGCCAGCAGCTTAACCTGGGGGACTGAAGCTTTCTTT. Encoded protein: CASSLTWGTEAFF.

Here the CDR3 reads CSVEEEGLGIGEQFF. CDR3 DNA sequence: TGCAGCGTTGAAGAGGAGGGACTAGGGATCGGTGAGCAGTTCTTC. The J gene is TRBJ2-1, the V gene TRBV29-1, with 8 bases identical to TRBD2. Germline V CDR1 and CDR2: SQVTM, ANQGSEA. CDR3 size: 15 residues. The junction had 10 bases not matched to a gene; V was cut back by 0 bases and J by 9 bases.

The V call is TRBV30, the J call TRBJ2-1; D is undetermined. Germline V gene lookup returns CDR1 GTSNPN and CDR2 SVGIG (reference sequence). The CDR3 covers 11 residues. Trimming took off 0 bases at V and 10 bases at J, with 7 bases between the two ends. The CDR3 spells CAWSVRLEQFF. CDR3 nucleotide sequence: TGTGCCTGGAGTGTACGCCTAGAGCAGTTCTTC.

About this clonotype: A junction boundary mismatches the germline segment, possibly from a read error. The J gene is TRBJ2-5, the V gene TRBV6-5; weak D call: TRBD2 (6 bases). CDR1 is MNHEY, CDR2 SVGAGI, per germline. This CDR3 spans 14 amino acids. The CDR3, as DNA: TGTACCAGCAGCTTTAGCGGAAGTAGGAAGACCCAGTACTTC. It encodes CTSSFSGSRKTQYF.

The chain employs TRBV20-1 and TRBJ1-1; 7 nucleotides match TRBD1. Looked up from germline, CDR1 is DFQATT and CDR2 is SNEGSKA (reference sequence). V trimming: 6 bases; J trimming: 11 bases; junction bases outside the gene matches: 18. The CDR3 is 14 residues long. The DNA of the CDR3 is TGCAGTGCCATAGGGGGGACAGTGAGTTCCACCGCTTTCTTT. Translating it yields CSAIGGTVSSTAFF.

This rearrangement joins TRBV7-9 to TRBJ2-7; weak D call: TRBD1 (6 bases). V lost 4 bases, J lost 3 bases, and 16 bases lay in between. There are 15 residues in the CDR3. The germline CDR1 and CDR2 sequences are SEHNR and FQNEAQ (reference sequence). The CDR3 spells CASSSTGAGDYEQYF. The CDR3 DNA sequence: TGTGCCAGCAGCTCAACCGGGGCAGGGGACTACGAGCAGTACTTC.

This clonotype was observed a few times. The chain carries TRBV15 and TRBJ2-1, with a possible D match to TRBD2 (5 bases). Trimming pared 5 bases from V and 5 bases from J, leaving 7 bases between. CDR1 LNHNV and CDR2 YYDKDF come from the germline V gene (reference sequence). This CDR3 is 12 amino acids long. The CDR3 coding sequence is TGTGCCACCAGCGACGGGGACAATGAGCAGTTCTTC. Its protein product is CATSDGDNEQFF.

As DNA, the CDR3 is TGCAGCGCCCTGGAGGGCTATGAGCAGTTCTTC. It codes for CSALEGYEQFF. The chain combines TRBV20-1 with TRBJ2-1; TRBD2 might be the D (6 bases). The CDR3 covers 11 residues. Germline lookup yields CDR1 DFQATT and CDR2 SNEGSKA (reference sequence).

The V call is TRBV5-4, the J call TRBJ2-5, with TRBD1 as a possible D gene (7 bases). Trimming pared 4 bases from V and 5 bases from J, leaving 18 bases between. CDR1 is SGHNT, CDR2 YYREEE, per germline (reference sequence). The CDR3 contains 15 residues. CDR3 loop: CASSIDRAGMETQYF. Written as DNA, the CDR3 is TGTGCCAGCAGCATCGACAGGGCGGGGATGGAGACCCAGTACTTC.

The V call is TRBV29-1, the J call TRBJ2-7; 10 bases align to TRBD2. The J segment lost 1 base and the V segment lost 4 bases, leaving 4 bases of the junction unmatched. The CDR3 covers 14 residues. Germline V lookup: CDR1 SQVTM, CDR2 ANQGSEA. The CDR3: CSVVASGSSYEQYF. The CDR3 nucleotides are TGCAGCGTTGTGGCTAGCGGGAGTTCCTACGAGCAGTACTTC.